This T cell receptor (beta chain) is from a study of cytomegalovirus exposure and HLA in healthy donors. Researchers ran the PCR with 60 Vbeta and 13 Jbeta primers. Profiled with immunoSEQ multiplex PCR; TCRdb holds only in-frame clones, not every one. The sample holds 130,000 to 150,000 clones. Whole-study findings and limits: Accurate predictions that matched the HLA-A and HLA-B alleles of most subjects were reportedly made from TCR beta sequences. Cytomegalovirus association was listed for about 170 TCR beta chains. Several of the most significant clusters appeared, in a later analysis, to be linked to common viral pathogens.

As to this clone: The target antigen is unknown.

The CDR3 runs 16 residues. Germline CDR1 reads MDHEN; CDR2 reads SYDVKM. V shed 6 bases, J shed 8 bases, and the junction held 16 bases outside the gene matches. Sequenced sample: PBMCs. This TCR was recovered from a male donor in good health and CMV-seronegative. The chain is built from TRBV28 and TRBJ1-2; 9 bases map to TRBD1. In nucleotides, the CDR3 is TGTGCCAGCAGGCAACCGGGACAGGGTAAGGGTGACGGCTACACCTTC. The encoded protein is CASRQPGQGKGDGYTF.